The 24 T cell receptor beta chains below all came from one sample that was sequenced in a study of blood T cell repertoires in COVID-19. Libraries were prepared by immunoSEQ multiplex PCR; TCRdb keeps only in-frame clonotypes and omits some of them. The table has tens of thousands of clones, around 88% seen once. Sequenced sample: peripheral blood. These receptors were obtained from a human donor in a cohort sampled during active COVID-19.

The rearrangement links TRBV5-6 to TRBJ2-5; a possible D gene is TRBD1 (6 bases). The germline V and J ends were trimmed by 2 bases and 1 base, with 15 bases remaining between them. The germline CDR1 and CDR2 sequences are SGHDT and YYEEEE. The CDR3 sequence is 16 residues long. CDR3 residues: CASSFTQGIIQETQYF. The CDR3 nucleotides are TGTGCCAGCAGCTTTACCCAGGGGATCATCCAAGAGACCCAGTACTTC.

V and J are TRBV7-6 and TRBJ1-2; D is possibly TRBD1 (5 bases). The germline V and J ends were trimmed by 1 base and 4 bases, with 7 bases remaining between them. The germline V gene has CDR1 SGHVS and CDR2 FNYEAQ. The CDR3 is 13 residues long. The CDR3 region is CASSLGTTYGYTF. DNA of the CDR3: TGTGCCAGCAGCTTAGGGACAACCTATGGCTACACCTTC.

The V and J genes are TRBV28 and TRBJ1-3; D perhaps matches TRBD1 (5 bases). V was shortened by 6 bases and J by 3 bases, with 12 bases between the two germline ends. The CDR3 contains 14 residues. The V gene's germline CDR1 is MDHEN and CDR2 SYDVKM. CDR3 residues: CASRLGGNGNTIYF. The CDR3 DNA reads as TGTGCCAGCAGACTGGGGGGTAATGGAAACACCATATATTTT.

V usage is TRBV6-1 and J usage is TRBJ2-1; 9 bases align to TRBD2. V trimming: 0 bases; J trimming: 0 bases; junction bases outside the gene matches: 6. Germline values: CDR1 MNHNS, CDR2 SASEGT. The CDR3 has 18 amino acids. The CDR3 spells CASSEAHHSGSSYNEQFF. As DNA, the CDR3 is TGTGCCAGCAGTGAAGCCCACCATAGCGGGAGCTCCTACAATGAGCAGTTCTTC.

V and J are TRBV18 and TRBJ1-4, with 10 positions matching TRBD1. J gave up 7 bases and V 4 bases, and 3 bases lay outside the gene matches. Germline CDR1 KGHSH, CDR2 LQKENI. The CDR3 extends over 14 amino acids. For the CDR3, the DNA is TGTGCCAGCTCACAGGGACAGGGGTCTGAAAAACTGTTTTTT. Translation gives CASSQGQGSEKLFF.

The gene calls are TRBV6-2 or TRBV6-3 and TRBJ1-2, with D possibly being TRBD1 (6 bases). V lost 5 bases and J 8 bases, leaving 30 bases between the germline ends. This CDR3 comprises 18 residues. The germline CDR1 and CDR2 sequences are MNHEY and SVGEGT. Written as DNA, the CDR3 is TGTGCCAGCAGTCTCGGGGCCCCGGGACACTACCCCCTCAAGGGCTACACCTTC. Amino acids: CASSLGAPGHYPLKGYTF.

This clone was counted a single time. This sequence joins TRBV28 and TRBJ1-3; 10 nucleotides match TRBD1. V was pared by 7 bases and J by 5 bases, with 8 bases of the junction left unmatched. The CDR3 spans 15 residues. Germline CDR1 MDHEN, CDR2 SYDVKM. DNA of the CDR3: TGTGCCAGCATCTCGCGGGGACAGGGGAGAAACACCATATATTTT. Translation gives CASISRGQGRNTIYF.

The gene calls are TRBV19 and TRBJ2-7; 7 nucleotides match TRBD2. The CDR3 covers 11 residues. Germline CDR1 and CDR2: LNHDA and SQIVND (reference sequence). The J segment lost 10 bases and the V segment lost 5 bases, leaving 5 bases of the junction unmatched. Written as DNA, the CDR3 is TGTGCCAGTAGTTACAGCGGGATACAGTACTTC. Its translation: CASSYSGIQYF. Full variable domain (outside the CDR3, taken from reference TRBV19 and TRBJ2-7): DGGITQSPKYLFRKEGQNVTLSCEQNLNHDAMYWYRQDPGQGLRLIYYSQIVNDFQKGDIAEGYSVSREKKESFPLTVTSAQKNPTAFYLCASSYSGIQYFGPGTRLTVT.

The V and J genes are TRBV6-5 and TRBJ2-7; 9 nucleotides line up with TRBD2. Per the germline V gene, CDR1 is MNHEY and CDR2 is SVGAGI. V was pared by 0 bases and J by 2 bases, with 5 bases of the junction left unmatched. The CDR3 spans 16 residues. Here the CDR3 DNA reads TGTGCCAGCAGTTACTCGTCGGCTAGCGGGACCTACGAGCAGTACTTC. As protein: CASSYSSASGTYEQYF.

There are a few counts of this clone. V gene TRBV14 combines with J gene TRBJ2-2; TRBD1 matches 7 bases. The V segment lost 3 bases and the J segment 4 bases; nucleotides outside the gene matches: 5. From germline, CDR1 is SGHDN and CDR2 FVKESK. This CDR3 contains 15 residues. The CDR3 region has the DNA TGTGCCAGCAGCCAGTTGACAGGGTTCACCGGGGAGCTGTTTTTT. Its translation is CASSQLTGFTGELFF.

CDR3 protein: CASSERGRGNQPQHF. In nucleotides, the CDR3 is TGTGCCAGCAGTGAGCGGGGACGTGGCAATCAGCCCCAGCATTTT. The genes are TRBV6-1 and TRBJ1-5; perhaps TRBD1 as D (5 bases). Germline V CDR1 and CDR2: MNHNS, SASEGT. The germline V and J ends were trimmed by 3 bases and 2 bases, with 11 bases remaining between them. The CDR3 has 15 amino acids.

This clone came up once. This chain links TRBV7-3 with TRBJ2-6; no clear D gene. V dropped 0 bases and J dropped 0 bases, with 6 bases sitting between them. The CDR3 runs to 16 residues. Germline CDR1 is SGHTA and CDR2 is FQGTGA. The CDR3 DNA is TGTGCCAGCAGCTTAACGGCCTCCTCTGGGGCCAACGTCCTGACTTTC. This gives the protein CASSLTASSGANVLTF.

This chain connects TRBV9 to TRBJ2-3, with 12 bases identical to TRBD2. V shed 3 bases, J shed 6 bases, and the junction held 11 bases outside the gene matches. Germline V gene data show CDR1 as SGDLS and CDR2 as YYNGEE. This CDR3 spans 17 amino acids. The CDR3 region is CASSGETSGRPGDTQYF. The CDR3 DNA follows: TGTGCCAGCAGCGGTGAAACTAGCGGGAGGCCGGGGGATACGCAGTATTTT.

The CDR3 DNA is TGTGCCAGCTCATTCGCCAGGGGAACCTACGAGCAGTACTTC. As protein: CASSFARGTYEQYF. The rearrangement links TRBV18 to TRBJ2-7, with D perhaps TRBD1 (6 bases). Germline V lookup: CDR1 KGHSH, CDR2 LQKENI. This CDR3 has 14 residues. The germline V and J ends were trimmed by 5 bases and 2 bases, with 13 bases remaining between them.

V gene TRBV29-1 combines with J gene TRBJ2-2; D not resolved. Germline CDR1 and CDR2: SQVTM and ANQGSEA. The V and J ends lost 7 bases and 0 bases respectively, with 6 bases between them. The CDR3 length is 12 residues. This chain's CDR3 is CSAISNTGELFF. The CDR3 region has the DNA TGCAGCGCTATCTCGAACACCGGGGAGCTGTTTTTT.

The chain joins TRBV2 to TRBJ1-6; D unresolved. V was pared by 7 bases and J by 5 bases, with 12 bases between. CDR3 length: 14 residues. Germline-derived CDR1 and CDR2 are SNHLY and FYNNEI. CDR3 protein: CASNLRQNNSPLHF. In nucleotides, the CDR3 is TGTGCCAGCAATCTGCGGCAGAATAATTCACCCCTCCACTTT.

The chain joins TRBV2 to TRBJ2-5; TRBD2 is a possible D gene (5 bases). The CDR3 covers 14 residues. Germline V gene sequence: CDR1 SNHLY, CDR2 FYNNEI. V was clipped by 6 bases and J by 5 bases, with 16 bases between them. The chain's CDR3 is CASREDLPTETQYF. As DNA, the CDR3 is TGTGCCAGCAGGGAGGATTTGCCGACGGAGACCCAGTACTTC.

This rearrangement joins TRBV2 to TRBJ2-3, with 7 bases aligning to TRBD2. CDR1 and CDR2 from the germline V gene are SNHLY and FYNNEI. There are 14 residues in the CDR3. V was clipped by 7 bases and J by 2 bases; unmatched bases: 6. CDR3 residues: CASITAGHTDTQYF. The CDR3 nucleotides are TGTGCCAGCATAACAGCGGGGCACACAGATACGCAGTATTTT.

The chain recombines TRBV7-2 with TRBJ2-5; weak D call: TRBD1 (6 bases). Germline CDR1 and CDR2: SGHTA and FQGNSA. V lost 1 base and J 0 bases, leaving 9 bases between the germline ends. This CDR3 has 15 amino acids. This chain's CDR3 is CASSLVGDNQETQYF. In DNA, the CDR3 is TGTGCCAGCAGCTTAGTAGGGGACAACCAAGAGACCCAGTACTTC.

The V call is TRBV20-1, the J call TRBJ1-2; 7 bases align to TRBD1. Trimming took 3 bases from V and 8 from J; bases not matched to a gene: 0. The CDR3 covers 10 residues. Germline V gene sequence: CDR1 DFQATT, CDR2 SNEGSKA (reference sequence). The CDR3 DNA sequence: TGCAGTGCTAGGGGACAGGGCTACACCTTC. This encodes CSARGQGYTF.

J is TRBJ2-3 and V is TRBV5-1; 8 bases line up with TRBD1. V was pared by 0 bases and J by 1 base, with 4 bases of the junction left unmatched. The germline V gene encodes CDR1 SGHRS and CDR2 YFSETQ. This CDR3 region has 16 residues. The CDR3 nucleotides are TGCGCCAGCAGCTTGGCCAGGACAGGGCGCACAGATACGCAGTATTTT. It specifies CASSLARTGRTDTQYF.

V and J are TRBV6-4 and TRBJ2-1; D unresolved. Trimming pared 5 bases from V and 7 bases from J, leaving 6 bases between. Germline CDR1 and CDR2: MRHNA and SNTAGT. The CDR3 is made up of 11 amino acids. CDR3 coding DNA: TGTGCCAGCAGTAAGAGGAATGAGCAGTTCTTC. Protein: CASSKRNEQFF.

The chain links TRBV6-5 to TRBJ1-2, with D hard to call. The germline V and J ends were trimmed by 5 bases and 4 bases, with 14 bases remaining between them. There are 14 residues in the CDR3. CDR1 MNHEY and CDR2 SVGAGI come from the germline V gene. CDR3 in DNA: TGTGCCAGCAGTCCCCCCTGGCCCCGCTATGGCTACACCTTC. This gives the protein CASSPPWPRYGYTF.

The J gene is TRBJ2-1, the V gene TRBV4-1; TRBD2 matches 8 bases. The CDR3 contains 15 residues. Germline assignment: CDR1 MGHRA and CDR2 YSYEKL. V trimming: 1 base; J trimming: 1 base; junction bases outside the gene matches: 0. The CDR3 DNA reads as TGCGCCAGCAGCCAAGGCGGGGGGTCCTACAATGAGCAGTTCTTC. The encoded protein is CASSQGGGSYNEQFF.